This T cell receptor beta chain appears in the sequencing data of a study of shared clonotypes between healthy human individuals. This clone appeared once. Assay used: immunoSEQ multiplex PCR; TCRdb lists only in-frame clones, some missing. The table records approximately 2,300,000 clones, less than 95% of them present only once. CDR1 and CDR2 (germline): SGHAT, FQNNGV. V was shortened by 1 base and J by 10 bases, with 17 bases between the two germline ends. The CDR3 contains 15 residues. This chain connects TRBV11-2 to TRBJ2-1; D possibly uses TRBD1 or TRBD2 (5 bases each). The sequence was collected from a man younger than 30 in good health. Some clones in this sample may be carry-over from other donors' samples. The material sequenced was naive CD4+ T cells from PBMCs. As for subset: CD45RA+ positively selected. CDR3 sequence (DNA): TGTGCCAGCAGCTTAGTCTCGATGGGGGAGTACGAGCAGTTCTTC. Translating it yields CASSLVSMGEYEQFF.